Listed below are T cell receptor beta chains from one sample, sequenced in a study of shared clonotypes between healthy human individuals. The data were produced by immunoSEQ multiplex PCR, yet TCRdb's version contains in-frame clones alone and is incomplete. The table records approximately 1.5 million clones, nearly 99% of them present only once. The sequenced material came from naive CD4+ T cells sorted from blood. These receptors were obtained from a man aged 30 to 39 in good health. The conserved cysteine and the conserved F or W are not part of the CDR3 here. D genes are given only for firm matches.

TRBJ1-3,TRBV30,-,AWSVLASGNTIY
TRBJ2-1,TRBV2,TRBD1,ARRDSSSYNEQF
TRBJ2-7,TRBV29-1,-,SVALSYEQY
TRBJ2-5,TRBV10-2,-,ASTAGQETQY
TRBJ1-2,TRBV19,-,ASNQGANYGYT
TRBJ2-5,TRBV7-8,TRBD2,ASSLAMLLGSGRGETQY
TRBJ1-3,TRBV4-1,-,ASSRQESGNTIY
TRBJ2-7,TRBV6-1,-,ASSDLIYEQY
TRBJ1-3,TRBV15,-,ATSGDIGNTIY
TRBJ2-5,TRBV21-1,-,ASSNRKDRGETQY
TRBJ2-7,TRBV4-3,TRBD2,ASSQGTSGSWEQY
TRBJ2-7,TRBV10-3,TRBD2,AISGMGGLAGTYEQY
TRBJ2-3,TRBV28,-,ASSHEPGSTDTQY
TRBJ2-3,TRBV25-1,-,ASSDRKGPTTDTQY
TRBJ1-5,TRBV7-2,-,ASSLISGREGQPQH
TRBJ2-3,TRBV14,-,ASSRTGTDTQY
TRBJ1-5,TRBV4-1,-,ASSQVSVGGVGSIQPQH
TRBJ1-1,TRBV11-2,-,ASSLVGGVQSAEAF
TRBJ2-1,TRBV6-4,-,ASSWRGGNEQF
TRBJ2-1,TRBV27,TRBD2,ASSSRLPASGRPWDEQF
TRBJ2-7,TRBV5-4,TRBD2,ASSFRAGGKYEQY
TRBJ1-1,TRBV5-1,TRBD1,ASSRQGGMNTEAF
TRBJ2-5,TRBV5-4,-,ASSGGGRAETQY
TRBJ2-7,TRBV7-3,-,ASSLQGGEQY
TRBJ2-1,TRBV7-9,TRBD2,ASSLRGSPYNEQF
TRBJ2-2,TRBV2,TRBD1,ASSSRRDSLTGELF
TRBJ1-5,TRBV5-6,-,ASSLGGHSNQPQH
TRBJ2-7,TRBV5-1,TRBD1,ASELTGGSEQY
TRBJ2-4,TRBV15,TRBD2,ATSVPSGGLGKNIQY
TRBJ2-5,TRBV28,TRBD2,ASSLVGGETQY
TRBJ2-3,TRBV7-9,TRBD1,ASSGRTGREQY
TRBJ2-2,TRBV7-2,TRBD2,ASRRQAGDTGELF
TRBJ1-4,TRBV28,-,ASNFPGQGDEKLF
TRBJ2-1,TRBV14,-,ASSQEWALLYNEQF
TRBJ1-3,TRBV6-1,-,ASRPGYSGNTIY
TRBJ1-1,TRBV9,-,ASSVDPNGGWEAF
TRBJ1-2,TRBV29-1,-,SVALGRYGYT
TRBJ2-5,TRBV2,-,ASSEALRSSAGKTQY
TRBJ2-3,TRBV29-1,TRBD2,SVKLEREVTDTQY
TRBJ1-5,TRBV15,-,ATSSLKSGRDLGNQPQH
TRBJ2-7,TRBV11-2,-,ASSLTVYEQY
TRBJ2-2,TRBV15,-,ATSREGRPSNTGELF
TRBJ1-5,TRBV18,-,ASSPRQGGQPQH
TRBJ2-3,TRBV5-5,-,ASSLEGGGATGTQY
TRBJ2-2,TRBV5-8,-,ASSFVVAGELF
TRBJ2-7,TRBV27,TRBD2,ASSGRLSYEQY
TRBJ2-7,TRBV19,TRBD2,ASSTTSGRAYEQY
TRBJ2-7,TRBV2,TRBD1,ASRDRGPRQY
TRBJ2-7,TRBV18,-,ASSPATPPSEQY
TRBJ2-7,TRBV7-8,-,ASSLGGFRIPSEQY
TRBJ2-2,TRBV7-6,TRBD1,ASSLGTGATGELF
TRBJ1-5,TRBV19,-,ASSSHSVNQPQH
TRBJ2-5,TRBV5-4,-,ASSPRGQETQY
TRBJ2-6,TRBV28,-,ASGQPVNSGANVLT
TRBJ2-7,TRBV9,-,ASSVSLQLYEQY
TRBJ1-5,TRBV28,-,ATGRGNQPQH